The TCR beta chain described here comes from a study of T cell repertoires in cytomegalovirus infection. On the study more broadly: From public TCR beta signatures came an indication of both CMV infection and matching HLA type.

TCRdb re-called the reads through MiXCR, storing one row per CDR3 protein. The data contain around 180,000 distinct CDR3 sequences, roughly 28% of them singletons. The CDR3 loop spans 15 amino acids. V gave up 5 bases and J gave up 2 bases, with 13 bases separating them. CDR1 and CDR2 from the germline V gene are SGHTA and FQGNSA. Study-wide results and limits: Predominance within the ex vivo response was attributable to HLA-C-restricted CMV-specific TCR beta clonotypes.

This clonotype was found many times. The target antigen is unknown. The sequencing input was PBMCs. The chain is built from TRBV7-2 and TRBJ2-1, with D perhaps TRBD2 (6 bases). This receptor was identified in a human donor in good health (CMV status not recorded). Some clones in this sample may be carry-over from other donors' samples. This CDR3 is CASSPGGLPYNEQFF. Written as DNA, the CDR3 is TGTGCCAGCAGCCCCGGGGGACTCCCCTACAATGAGCAGTTCTTC.